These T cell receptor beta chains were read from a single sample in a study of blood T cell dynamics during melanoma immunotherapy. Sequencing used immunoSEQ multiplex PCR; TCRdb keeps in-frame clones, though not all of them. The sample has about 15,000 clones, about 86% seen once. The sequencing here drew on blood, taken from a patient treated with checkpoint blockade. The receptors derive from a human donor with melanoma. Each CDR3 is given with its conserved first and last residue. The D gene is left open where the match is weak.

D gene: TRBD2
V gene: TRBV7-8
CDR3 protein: CASSLARLAGRIGETQYF

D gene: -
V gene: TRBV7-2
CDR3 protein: CASSLSTMETHNEQFF

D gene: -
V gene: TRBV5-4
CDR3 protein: CASSLAVGRFTDTQYF

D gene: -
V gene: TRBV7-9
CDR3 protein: CASSLGAQQPQHF

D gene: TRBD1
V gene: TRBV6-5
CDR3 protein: CASRKGATEAFF

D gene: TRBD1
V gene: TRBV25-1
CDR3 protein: CASRQGYLGYTF

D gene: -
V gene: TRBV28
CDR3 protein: CASSPIPKGGRNNQPQHF

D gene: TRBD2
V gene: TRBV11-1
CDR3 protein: CASSPGTSGVTDTQYF

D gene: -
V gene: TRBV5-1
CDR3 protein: CASSLGTAEKLFF

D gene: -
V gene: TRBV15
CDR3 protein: CATSRDRWTEAFF

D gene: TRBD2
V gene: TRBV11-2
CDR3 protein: CASSLGLAGEGGELFF

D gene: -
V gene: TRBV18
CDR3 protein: CASSPPSQPGNTIYF

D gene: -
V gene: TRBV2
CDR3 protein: CASSEVETQYF

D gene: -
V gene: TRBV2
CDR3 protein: CASRKGPGNTIYF

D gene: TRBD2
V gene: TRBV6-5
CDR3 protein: CASSTLAGEETQYF

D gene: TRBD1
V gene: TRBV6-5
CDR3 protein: CASSGQGFSYEQYF

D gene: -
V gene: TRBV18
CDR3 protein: CASSPLGGNEQFF

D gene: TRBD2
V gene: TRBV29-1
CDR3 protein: CSAEAGAGGGTDTQYF

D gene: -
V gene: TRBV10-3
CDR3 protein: CAISANNQPQHF

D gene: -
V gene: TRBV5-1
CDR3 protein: CASGQAAGNTIYF

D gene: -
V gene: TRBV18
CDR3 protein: CASSPAIANTGELFF

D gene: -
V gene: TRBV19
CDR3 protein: CASSMGMGETQYF

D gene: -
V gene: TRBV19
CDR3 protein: CASKSWGAIQTGELFF

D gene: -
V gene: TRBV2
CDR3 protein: CASSDPRDYEQYF

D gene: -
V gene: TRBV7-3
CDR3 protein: CASSLNGYSGETQYF

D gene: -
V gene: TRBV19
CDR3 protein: CASSISGIGPYEQYF